This T cell receptor (beta chain) comes out of a study of blood T cell repertoires in COVID-19. Looking at the study overall: The cDNA or gDNA used as material had been derived from T cells, B-cell-depleted T cells, or PBMCs.

Here immunoSEQ multiplex PCR was the method, and the copy in TCRdb shows in-frame clones only, minus some. The sample yields about 360,000 clones, 70% to 90% seen once. V was pared by 5 bases and J by 6 bases, with 14 bases between. CDR1 SGHTA and CDR2 FQGTGA come from the germline V gene. The CDR3 has 15 amino acids. Sequenced input: peripheral blood. V is TRBV7-3 and J is TRBJ1-6, with a tentative D call TRBD1 (6 bases). This clonotype originated in a woman aged 60-75 years with COVID-19, enrolled during active disease. Written as DNA, the CDR3 is TGTGCCAGCAGCCCCCGGGGGGGCTCTAATTCACCCCTCCACTTT. Amino acids: CASSPRGGSNSPLHF. The whole variable domain, remainder taken from reference TRBV7-3 and TRBJ1-6, is GAGVSQTPSNKVTEKGKYVELRCDPISGHTALYWYRQSLGQGPEFLIYFQGTGAADDSGLPNDRFFAVRPEGSVSTLKIQRTERGDSAVYLCASSPRGGSNSPLHFGNGTRLTVT.